Below are 32 T cell receptor beta chains sequenced from a single sample in a study of blood T cell repertoires in COVID-19. The repertoire was sequenced with immunoSEQ multiplex PCR; TCRdb's copy has only in-frame clones and lacks some. The table includes about 500,000 clones, around nine tenths detected once. The sample taken for sequencing was peripheral blood. These receptor sequences come from a woman between 50 and 59 years old with COVID-19, enrolled during active disease.

The V and J genes are TRBV7-9 and TRBJ1-5; 7 positions match TRBD1. This CDR3 comprises 15 residues. The ends lost 5 bases at V and 2 bases at J; junction bases unmatched: 6. Germline CDR1 and CDR2: SEHNR and FQNEAQ (reference sequence). The CDR3 region is CASSAQGGGNQPQHF. The CDR3 region has the DNA TGTGCCAGCAGCGCCCAAGGGGGCGGCAATCAGCCCCAGCATTTT.

This chain joins TRBV18 and TRBJ1-1; D not certain. The CDR3 loop spans 15 amino acids. The germline CDR1 and CDR2 sequences are KGHSH and LQKENI. V lost 2 bases to trimming and J lost 5 bases, with 15 bases between them. Here the CDR3 reads CASSPTAMGDTEAFF. CDR3 DNA sequence: TGTGCCAGCTCACCAACTGCGATGGGCGATACTGAAGCTTTCTTT.

The chain carries TRBV3-1 (or the pseudogene TRBV3-2) and TRBJ2-3; D is undetermined. CDR3 length equals 15 residues. Trimming took off 1 base at V and 0 bases at J, with 8 bases between the two ends. From germline, CDR1 is LGHDT and CDR2 YNNKEL (reference sequence). CDR3 DNA sequence: TGTGCCAGCAGCCAAGGTCGAGTTAGCACAGATACGCAGTATTTT. This translates into CASSQGRVSTDTQYF.

The gene calls are TRBV24-1 and TRBJ2-7; a possible D gene is TRBD2 (5 bases). This CDR3 has 11 amino acids. Germline V gene data show CDR1 as KGHDR and CDR2 as SFDVKD. V was clipped by 5 bases and J by 6 bases, with 7 bases between them. The CDR3 region is CATSAGSEQYF. Here the CDR3 DNA reads TGTGCCACCAGTGCGGGGAGCGAGCAGTACTTC.

The V gene is TRBV15, the J gene TRBJ1-6, with D tentatively TRBD1 (6 bases). The CDR3 totals 13 residues. V lost 0 bases and J 12 bases, leaving 9 bases between the germline ends. CDR1 and CDR2 (germline): LNHNV, YYDKDF (reference sequence). The CDR3 DNA reads as TGTGCCACCAGCAGAGAGGGGGCAAGACCCCTCCACTTT. It codes for CATSREGARPLHF.

This chain uses TRBV27 with TRBJ2-2; perhaps TRBD1 as D (5 bases). The CDR3 loop spans 13 amino acids. Trimming left V 6 bases short and J 7 bases short, with 12 bases between. Germline V lookup: CDR1 MNHEY, CDR2 SMNVEV (reference sequence). The CDR3 DNA follows: TGTGCCAGCAGACTCAGGGTTCACGGGGAGCTGTTTTTT. It specifies CASRLRVHGELFF.

The J gene is TRBJ2-3, the V gene TRBV11-3; TRBD1 is a possible D gene (6 bases). CDR3 length: 14 residues. V dropped 2 bases and J dropped 5 bases, with 11 bases sitting between them. Germline CDR1 reads SGHNT; CDR2 reads YENEEA. CDR3 amino acids: CASSLPQGKDTQYF. DNA for the CDR3: TGTGCCAGCAGCTTACCACAGGGCAAAGATACGCAGTATTTT.

This rearrangement joins TRBV12-5 to TRBJ2-5, with a tentative D call TRBD1 (5 bases). From germline, CDR1 is LGHNT and CDR2 FRNRAP. V lost 7 bases and J 4 bases, leaving 16 bases between the germline ends. The CDR3 is 14 residues long. The CDR3 loop is CASALGATTETQYF. In DNA form, the CDR3 reads TGTGCTAGTGCCTTAGGGGCAACAACAGAGACCCAGTACTTC.

This rearrangement joins TRBV19 to TRBJ2-5; 7 bases agree with TRBD1. From germline, CDR1 is LNHDA and CDR2 SQIVND (reference sequence). The CDR3 loop spans 13 amino acids. V shed 4 bases and J 4 bases; nucleotides not matched to a gene: 3. CDR3 sequence (DNA): TGTGCCAGTAGTACGACAGGGAGAGAGACCCAGTACTTC. Translation: CASSTTGRETQYF.

This sequence joins TRBV2 and TRBJ2-3; D gene unclear. The CDR3 totals 14 residues. Between the trimmed V and J ends, which lost 4 bases and 0 bases, there was a span of 8 bases. Germline V lookup: CDR1 SNHLY, CDR2 FYNNEI. The CDR3 sequence: CASSGAVSTDTQYF. Written as DNA, the CDR3 is TGTGCCAGCAGTGGGGCAGTTAGCACAGATACGCAGTATTTT.

V and J are TRBV5-1 and TRBJ1-2; 9 bases map to TRBD1. Trimming cost V 3 bases and J 8 bases; bases outside gene matches: 8. From germline, CDR1 is SGHRS and CDR2 YFSETQ. This CDR3 has 14 residues. The CDR3 reads CASSSGTGMEGYTF. The CDR3 DNA sequence: TGCGCCAGCAGCTCCGGGACAGGGATGGAAGGCTACACCTTC.

The rearrangement links TRBV12-5 to TRBJ2-7, with 7 bases that match TRBD2. The V segment lost 1 base and the J segment 1 base; nucleotides outside the gene matches: 22. The CDR3 loop spans 21 amino acids. The germline CDR1 and CDR2 sequences are LGHNT and FRNRAP. CDR3 residues: CASGLDPPGLLENPPSYEQYF. CDR3 nucleotides: TGTGCTAGTGGTTTGGATCCGCCGGGACTACTAGAAAACCCTCCATCCTACGAGCAGTACTTC.

The chain has TRBV18 and TRBJ2-7, with D unresolved. The CDR3 sequence is 15 residues long. Per the germline V gene, CDR1 is KGHSH and CDR2 is LQKENI. V shed 2 bases and J shed 0 bases, with 11 bases lying between them. The CDR3 nucleotides are TGTGCCAGCTCACCAGGGTACAGTAGCTCCTACGAGCAGTACTTC. As protein: CASSPGYSSSYEQYF.

CDR3 coding DNA: TGTGCCAGCAGTTTTGCCAGGCAAGAGACCCAGTACTTC. This translates into CASSFARQETQYF. The genes are TRBV12-3 or TRBV12-4 and TRBJ2-5; D not certain. The germline V and J ends were trimmed by 3 bases and 2 bases, with 7 bases remaining between them. The CDR3 runs 13 residues.

V and J are TRBV20-1 and TRBJ2-4; 8 bases align to TRBD2. V was pared by 3 bases and J by 0 bases, with 13 bases of the junction left unmatched. Germline CDR1 and CDR2: DFQATT and SNEGSKA (reference sequence). This CDR3 is 18 amino acids long. The CDR3 DNA is TGCAGTGCTAGTGCCGGGGCGGGGGGTGACTTAGCCAAAAACATTCAGTACTTC. Encoded protein: CSASAGAGGDLAKNIQYF.

This clone was detected only once. The chain uses TRBV6-5 and TRBJ1-1, with 8 positions matching TRBD1. V shed 6 bases, J shed 0 bases, and the junction held 6 bases outside the gene matches. CDR1 is MNHEY and CDR2 is SVGAGI in the germline V gene. The CDR3 length is 15 residues. In DNA form, the CDR3 reads TGTGCCAGCAGAAAAGACAGGGGAATGAACACTGAAGCTTTCTTT. It translates to CASRKDRGMNTEAFF.

This clone was found a few times. The V gene is TRBV2, the J gene TRBJ1-6; no clear D gene. V was trimmed by 2 bases and J by 10 bases, leaving 18 bases between them. The CDR3 runs 16 residues. Germline assignment: CDR1 SNHLY and CDR2 FYNNEI. DNA of the CDR3: TGTGCCAGCAGTGAATTCATGCTGAGAGGGAACTCACCCCTCCACTTT. It specifies CASSEFMLRGNSPLHF.

The J gene is TRBJ1-4, the V gene TRBV27; no clear D gene. This CDR3 is 15 amino acids long. Looked up from germline, CDR1 is MNHEY and CDR2 is SMNVEV (reference sequence). Trimming removed 2 bases at V and 0 bases at J, with 7 bases between. CDR3 loop: CASSLGPATNEKLFF. In DNA, the CDR3 is TGTGCCAGCAGTTTAGGGCCAGCAACTAATGAAAAACTGTTTTTT.

The V gene is TRBV5-1, the J gene TRBJ1-1; D is uncertain. V dropped 0 bases and J dropped 0 bases, with 6 bases sitting between them. Germline V gene data show CDR1 as SGHRS and CDR2 as YFSETQ. The CDR3 spans 14 residues. The DNA of the CDR3 is TGCGCCAGCAGCTTGGAGAACATGAACACTGAAGCTTTCTTT. Protein product: CASSLENMNTEAFF. The full variable domain, its missing parts supplied by reference TRBV5-1 and TRBJ1-1, is KAGVTQTPRYLIKTRGQQVTLSCSPISGHRSVSWYQQTPGQGLQFLFEYFSETQRNKGNFPGRFSGRQFSNSRSEMNVSTLELGDSALYLCASSLENMNTEAFFGQGTRLTVV.

The CDR3 here is CASSLEGVGEQYF. CDR3 coding DNA: TGTGCCAGCAGTCTGGAGGGAGTAGGCGAGCAGTACTTC. The chain has TRBV6-2 or TRBV6-3 and TRBJ2-7, with D maybe TRBD2 (6 bases). The CDR3 has 13 amino acids. CDR1 is MNHEY, CDR2 SVGEGT, per germline. Trimming cost V 5 bases and J 6 bases, with 14 bases left between them.

The chain joins TRBV10-1 to TRBJ2-7; 9 bases align to TRBD1. The CDR3 length is 15 residues. Losses at the gene ends were 3 bases for V and 4 bases for J; bases not matched to a gene: 7. CDR1 is WNHNN, CDR2 SYGVQD, per germline (reference sequence). This CDR3 is CASSDGTGRLYEQYF. The CDR3 DNA follows: TGCGCCAGCAGTGATGGGACAGGGCGTCTGTACGAGCAGTACTTC.

V usage is TRBV7-9 and J usage is TRBJ1-6; the D gene is possibly TRBD1 (6 bases). CDR3 size: 14 residues. The germline V gene encodes CDR1 SEHNR and CDR2 FQNEAQ (reference sequence). V lost 5 bases and J 8 bases, leaving 13 bases between the germline ends. CDR3 region: CASSLGTPYSPLHF. The DNA for the CDR3 is TGTGCCAGCAGCCTCGGGACACCTTATTCACCCCTCCACTTT.

Here the CDR3 reads CASSPGRVRKNTGELFF. CDR3 nucleotide sequence: TGCGCCAGCAGTCCCGGTCGAGTACGCAAGAACACCGGGGAGCTGTTTTTT. The chain uses TRBV5-1 and TRBJ2-2, with D hard to call. Germline V gene sequence: CDR1 SGHRS, CDR2 YFSETQ. The length of the CDR3 is 17 residues. Trimming left V 5 bases short and J 1 base short, with 18 bases between.

V is TRBV4-1 and J is TRBJ1-3; D might be TRBD1 (6 bases). V was shortened by 0 bases and J by 2 bases, with 11 bases between the two germline ends. The CDR3 is 16 residues long. Germline V gene lookup returns CDR1 MGHRA and CDR2 YSYEKL. CDR3 residues: CASSQEVGDTGNTIYF. DNA for the CDR3: TGCGCCAGCAGCCAAGAAGTAGGGGACACTGGAAACACCATATATTTT.

The J gene is TRBJ1-1, the V gene TRBV25-1; D is unclear. Trimming removed 5 bases from V and 4 bases from J, with 14 bases in between. Germline CDR1 is MGHDK and CDR2 is SYGVNS. This CDR3 is 14 amino acids long. The CDR3: CASSHARGLTEAFF. As DNA, the CDR3 is TGTGCCAGCAGTCACGCTCGCGGGCTCACTGAAGCTTTCTTT.

The V call is TRBV10-2, the J call TRBJ1-2; D call uncertain. V was shortened by 2 bases and J by 5 bases, with 9 bases between the two germline ends. This CDR3 is built from 13 residues. Germline V gene lookup returns CDR1 WSHSY and CDR2 SAAADI. In nucleotides, the CDR3 is TGCGCCAGCAGTGAGAGTAGAGGGTATGGCTACACCTTC. Its translation is CASSESRGYGYTF.

The rearrangement links TRBV27 to TRBJ2-7; perhaps TRBD2 as D (5 bases). The CDR3 extends over 12 amino acids. Germline CDR1 reads MNHEY; CDR2 reads SMNVEV (reference sequence). The V end lost 10 bases, the J end lost 3 bases, and 13 bases lay between the germline ends. In nucleotides, the CDR3 is TGTGCCACAAGGGCGGAGGACTACGAGCAGTACTTC. It translates to CATRAEDYEQYF.

V is TRBV19 and J is TRBJ2-7; TRBD1 matches 8 bases. V lost 6 bases and J lost 3; bases outside the gene matches: 7. This CDR3 has 14 amino acids. CDR1 and CDR2 (germline): LNHDA, SQIVND (reference sequence). CDR3 coding DNA: TGTGCCAGTAGCGCCGGGACAGGTTTCTACGAGCAGTACTTC. It specifies CASSAGTGFYEQYF. Full variable domain (rest looked up from reference TRBV19 and TRBJ2-7): DGGITQSPKYLFRKEGQNVTLSCEQNLNHDAMYWYRQDPGQGLRLIYYSQIVNDFQKGDIAEGYSVSREKKESFPLTVTSAQKNPTAFYLCASSAGTGFYEQYFGPGTRLTVT.

CDR3 region: CASSLGAGTYNEQFF. CDR3 sequence (DNA): TGCGCCAGCAGCTTGGGGGCAGGCACCTACAATGAGCAGTTCTTC. The chain uses TRBV5-1 and TRBJ2-1; D remains unclear. From germline, CDR1 is SGHRS and CDR2 YFSETQ. V lost 0 bases and J lost 2, with 9 bases in between. The CDR3 loop spans 15 amino acids.

The chain has TRBV9 and TRBJ2-7, with 9 nucleotides matching TRBD1. V trimming: 4 bases; J trimming: 3 bases; junction bases outside the gene matches: 14. CDR1 and CDR2 (germline): SGDLS, YYNGEE. The CDR3 is made up of 17 amino acids. The CDR3 spells CASSPDDRGIENYEQYF. The CDR3 bases are TGTGCCAGCAGCCCAGACGACAGGGGGATAGAGAACTACGAGCAGTACTTC.

Only a few counts were recorded for this clone. The rearrangement joins TRBV30 to TRBJ1-6; 8 bases line up with TRBD1. This CDR3 contains 14 residues. Germline V CDR1 and CDR2: GTSNPN, SVGIG (reference sequence). The V and J ends lost 2 bases and 8 bases, in that order; junction bases with no gene match: 5. CDR3 protein: CAWSSGQGDSPLHF. CDR3 bases: TGTGCCTGGAGTTCTGGACAGGGTGATTCACCCCTCCACTTT.

As to this clone: Different DNA sequences within this sample yield the same CDR3. This sequence joins TRBV20-1 and TRBJ1-1; D might be TRBD1 (5 bases). CDR1 and CDR2 (germline): DFQATT, SNEGSKA (reference sequence). V lost 3 bases and J 0 bases, leaving 8 bases between the germline ends. CDR3 length: 13 residues. The CDR3 loop reads CSASRQLNTEAFF. The CDR3 region has the DNA TGCAGTGCTAGTAGACAGCTGAACACTGAAGCTTTCTTT.